These 26 T cell receptor beta chains were sequenced from one sample in a study of cytomegalovirus exposure and HLA in healthy donors. PCR amplification relied on 60 Vbeta primers (plus 13 Jbeta primers). Profiled with immunoSEQ multiplex PCR; TCRdb holds only in-frame clones, not every one. The top ten clones hold about 5.6% of a sample with about 150,000 clones, more than 65% of them seen once. The sequenced sample consisted of PBMCs. The source is a man under 40 in good health and CMV-seropositive.

This clone was counted only a few times. The chain has TRBV6-1 and TRBJ2-3; maybe TRBD1 (5 bases). The V gene lost 3 bases and the J gene lost 9 bases, with 19 bases spanning the gap. CDR1 and CDR2 (germline): MNHNS, SASEGT. This CDR3 has 15 residues. DNA for the CDR3: TGTGCCAGCAGTGACATGGCAGGGCCTACGACCACGCAGTATTTT. It translates to CASSDMAGPTTTQYF.

V usage is TRBV19 and J usage is TRBJ2-5, with D uncertain. There are 15 residues in the CDR3. The germline V and J ends were trimmed by 4 bases and 5 bases, with 17 bases remaining between them. Germline V gene lookup returns CDR1 LNHDA and CDR2 SQIVND (reference sequence). The DNA for the CDR3 is TGTGCCAGTAGTAATCCGGGTCGACTGCGGGAGACCCAGTACTTC. Translation gives CASSNPGRLRETQYF. Full variable domain (outside the CDR3, taken from reference TRBV19 and TRBJ2-5): DGGITQSPKYLFRKEGQNVTLSCEQNLNHDAMYWYRQDPGQGLRLIYYSQIVNDFQKGDIAEGYSVSREKKESFPLTVTSAQKNPTAFYLCASSNPGRLRETQYFGPGTRLLVL.

The rearrangement uses TRBV10-1 and TRBJ1-5; TRBD1 matches at 8 bases. This CDR3 has 13 residues. Per germline, CDR1 WNHNN and CDR2 SYGVQD (reference sequence). After removal of 5 bases from V and 7 bases from J, the junction contained 4 bases not matched to a gene. CDR3 nucleotide sequence: TGCGCCAGCAGTCCCGACAGGGGCCAGCCCCAGCATTTT. Its translation: CASSPDRGQPQHF.

This chain joins TRBV5-5 and TRBJ2-3, with TRBD2 identical over 9 bases. The CDR3 is 15 residues long. J was trimmed by 3 bases and V by 2 bases; bases with no gene match: 4. Germline assignment: CDR1 SGHKS and CDR2 YYEKEE (reference sequence). This CDR3 is CASSFQREVTDTQYF. The DNA for the CDR3 is TGTGCCAGCAGCTTCCAGCGGGAGGTGACAGATACGCAGTATTTT.

This CDR3 is CASSSFRTGIAGANVLTF. The CDR3 coding sequence is TGTGCCAGCAGCTCTTTTCGGACAGGGATAGCCGGGGCCAACGTCCTGACTTTC. The chain carries TRBV5-4 and TRBJ2-6, with 8 bases that match TRBD1. The CDR3 is 18 amino acids. Germline CDR1 is SGHNT and CDR2 is YYREEE (reference sequence). V lost 3 bases, J lost 4 bases, and 12 bases stayed unmatched.

This clone was seen a handful of times. The V gene is TRBV7-9, the J gene TRBJ2-5; D is possibly TRBD2 (6 bases). Trimming pared 3 bases from V and 2 bases from J, leaving 16 bases between. CDR3 length equals 16 residues. From germline, CDR1 is SEHNR and CDR2 FQNEAQ (reference sequence). Here the CDR3 reads CASSFVPSDGQETQYF. The CDR3 DNA reads TGTGCCAGCAGCTTTGTCCCTAGCGATGGACAAGAGACCCAGTACTTC.

This chain joins TRBV4-3 and TRBJ1-3, with a weak D call TRBD1 (6 bases). In germline, CDR1 is LGHNA, CDR2 YSLEER. V was clipped by 5 bases and J by 2 bases, with 10 bases between them. The CDR3 sequence is 14 residues long. CDR3: CASSYSGAGNTIYF. In DNA, the CDR3 is TGCGCCAGCAGCTACTCAGGGGCTGGAAACACCATATATTTT.

This chain's CDR3 is CASGVDRARQPQHF. CDR3 coding DNA: TGTGCTAGTGGAGTTGACAGGGCTCGGCAGCCCCAGCATTTT. The V and J genes are TRBV12-5 and TRBJ1-5, with TRBD1 identical over 7 bases. From germline, CDR1 is LGHNT and CDR2 FRNRAP. The CDR3 totals 14 residues. The V segment lost 6 bases and the J segment 7 bases; nucleotides outside the gene matches: 9. Variable domain in full (rest from reference TRBV12-5 and TRBJ1-5): DARVTQTPRHKVTEMGQEVTMRCQPILGHNTVFWYRQTMMQGLELLAYFRNRAPLDDSGMPKDRFSAEMPDATLATLKIQPSEPRDSAVYFCASGVDRARQPQHFGDGTRLSIL.

This CDR3 is CSVASGPTYEQYF. The CDR3 bases are TGCAGCGTCGCCTCAGGTCCAACCTACGAGCAGTACTTC. This sequence joins TRBV29-1 and TRBJ2-7, with D unclear. Per germline, CDR1 SQVTM and CDR2 ANQGSEA. Between the trimmed V and J ends, which lost 6 bases and 2 bases, there was a span of 14 bases. This CDR3 has 13 residues.

The rearrangement joins TRBV5-1 to TRBJ2-2, with 13 positions matching TRBD2. The CDR3 sequence is 19 residues long. Trimming cost V 2 bases and J 3 bases; bases outside gene matches: 10. Germline loops: CDR1 SGHRS, CDR2 YFSETQ. CDR3 nucleotides: TGCGCCAGCAGCTTACAGCAGCTGACTAGCGGGAGGTACACCGGGGAGCTGTTTTTT. Amino acids: CASSLQQLTSGRYTGELFF.

The V gene is TRBV7-2, the J gene TRBJ2-2, with 7 bases lining up with TRBD1. V trimming: 4 bases; J trimming: 3 bases; junction bases outside the gene matches: 8. Germline-derived CDR1 and CDR2 are SGHTA and FQGNSA. This CDR3 spans 16 amino acids. The CDR3 DNA reads as TGTGCCAGCAGCTCAGGGGGTAGCATGTACACCGGGGAGCTGTTTTTT. As protein: CASSSGGSMYTGELFF.

V is TRBV2 and J is TRBJ2-3, with TRBD2 matching 13 bases. V dropped 7 bases and J dropped 7; count of bases not matched to a gene: 5. The CDR3 contains 14 residues. CDR1 is SNHLY, CDR2 FYNNEI, per germline. The CDR3 is CASTQTSGRNTQYF. The CDR3 region has the DNA TGTGCCAGCACCCAGACTAGCGGGAGGAATACGCAGTATTTT.

V usage is TRBV27 and J usage is TRBJ2-7; weak D call: TRBD2 (5 bases). V lost 7 bases and J lost 5, with 18 bases in between. The CDR3 is made up of 14 amino acids. Germline V gives CDR1 MNHEY, CDR2 SMNVEV (reference sequence). The CDR3 region is CASKIGEPLNEQYF. The CDR3 region has the DNA TGTGCCAGCAAGATCGGGGAACCTCTGAACGAGCAGTACTTC.

V usage is TRBV4-2 and J usage is TRBJ1-2; weak D call: TRBD1 (5 bases). V lost 1 base and J 8 bases, leaving 17 bases between the germline ends. The V gene's germline CDR1 is LGHNA and CDR2 YNFKEQ. The CDR3 sequence is 15 residues long. The CDR3 loop is CASSQALSREEGYTF. The CDR3 DNA is TGTGCCAGCAGCCAAGCCCTCTCCAGGGAAGAAGGCTACACCTTC.

The V call is TRBV2, the J call TRBJ2-5, with 10 bases that match TRBD1. The CDR3 contains 15 residues. Looked up from germline, CDR1 is SNHLY and CDR2 is FYNNEI. Germline trimming cut 5 bases from V and 5 bases from J; bases unmatched to any gene: 8. Here the CDR3 DNA reads TGTGCCAGCAGTTACTCGACAGGGGGCGTCGAGACCCAGTACTTC. This encodes CASSYSTGGVETQYF. The full variable domain, its missing parts supplied by reference TRBV2 and TRBJ2-5, is EPEVTQTPSHQVTQMGQEVILRCVPISNHLYFYWYRQILGQKVEFLVSFYNNEISEKSEIFDDQFSVERPDGSNFTLKIRSTKLEDSAMYFCASSYSTGGVETQYFGPGTRLLVL.

The gene calls are TRBV27 and TRBJ2-3, with D tentatively TRBD2 (6 bases). Trimming left V 5 bases short and J 6 bases short, with 6 bases between. In germline, CDR1 is MNHEY, CDR2 SMNVEV (reference sequence). The CDR3 totals 11 residues. CDR3 protein: CASSLADTQYF. The CDR3 DNA sequence: TGTGCCAGCAGTCTAGCGGATACGCAGTATTTT.

The chain employs TRBV6-6 and TRBJ2-1; the D is unclear. This CDR3 comprises 12 residues. The V end was cut by 2 bases, the J end by 5 bases, with 4 bases between. Looked up from germline, CDR1 is MNHNY and CDR2 is SVGAGI (reference sequence). CDR3 DNA sequence: TGTGCCAGCAGTTACGGCAACAATGAGCAGTTCTTC. Its protein product is CASSYGNNEQFF.

The CDR3 loop is CASSLDPAGGSGELFF. The CDR3 DNA reads TGCGCCAGCAGCTTGGATCCAGCGGGAGGTTCCGGGGAGCTGTTTTTT. The rearrangement links TRBV5-1 to TRBJ2-2; TRBD2 agrees at 9 bases. The CDR3 length is 16 residues. Germline trimming cut 0 bases from V and 6 bases from J; bases unmatched to any gene: 6. From germline, CDR1 is SGHRS and CDR2 YFSETQ.

J is TRBJ2-3 and V is TRBV18, with 8 positions matching TRBD2. Germline loops: CDR1 KGHSH, CDR2 LQKENI. This CDR3 has 15 residues. Trimming removed 6 bases from V and 3 bases from J; junction bases left unmatched: 8. The CDR3 DNA reads as TGTGCCAGCTCGCCCTATAGCGGGGCGACAGATACGCAGTATTTT. It is translated as CASSPYSGATDTQYF.

The V call is TRBV6-4, the J call TRBJ2-1; 8 positions match TRBD1. Per the germline V gene, CDR1 is MRHNA and CDR2 is SNTAGT. After removal of 2 bases from V and 7 bases from J, the junction contained 10 bases not matched to a gene. CDR3 length: 16 amino acids. The CDR3 here is CASSDLTGAQGNEQFF. CDR3 nucleotide sequence: TGTGCCAGCAGTGACCTGACAGGGGCACAGGGGAATGAGCAGTTCTTC.

This chain uses TRBV4-1 with TRBJ2-2; 10 nucleotides align to TRBD2. Germline lookup yields CDR1 MGHRA and CDR2 YSYEKL. The V and J ends lost 4 bases and 1 base, in that order; junction bases with no gene match: 15. The CDR3 runs to 20 residues. DNA of the CDR3: TGCGCCAGCAGCCCCCGTGCTAGCGGGGGCCCCGGACTGAACACCGGGGAGCTGTTTTTT. The encoded protein is CASSPRASGGPGLNTGELFF.

The genes are TRBV7-2 and TRBJ1-5; 7 nucleotides agree with TRBD1. Germline CDR1 and CDR2: SGHTA and FQGNSA. The CDR3 loop spans 15 amino acids. After removal of 5 bases from V and 1 base from J, the junction contained 5 bases not matched to a gene. The CDR3 coding sequence is TGTGCCAGCAGCACAGGGGCTACGAGCAATCAGCCCCAGCATTTT. It yields the protein CASSTGATSNQPQHF.

Notes on this clone: The sample holds other DNA sequences that translate to the same CDR3. The chain uses TRBV30 and TRBJ1-1; no firm D call. This CDR3 is built from 13 residues. Trimming left V 0 bases short and J 1 base short, with 6 bases between. CDR1 and CDR2 (germline): GTSNPN, SVGIG (reference sequence). CDR3 region: CAWSVRANTEAFF. CDR3 sequence (DNA): TGTGCCTGGAGTGTACGAGCGAACACTGAAGCTTTCTTT. Drawing the rest from reference TRBV30 and TRBJ1-1, the complete variable domain is SQTIHQWPATLVQPVGSPLSLECTVEGTSNPNLYWYRQAAGRGLQLLFYSVGIGQISSEVPQNLSASRPQDRQFILSSKKLLLSDSGFYLCAWSVRANTEAFFGQGTRLTVV.

This clone turned up a few times. This rearrangement joins TRBV5-1 to TRBJ1-1, with D possibly being TRBD1 (5 bases). Germline lookup yields CDR1 SGHRS and CDR2 YFSETQ. Trimming left V 4 bases short and J 6 bases short, with 16 bases between. The CDR3 length is 14 residues. The CDR3 loop is CASSLKTEHSEAFF. The CDR3 nucleotides read TGCGCCAGCAGCCTCAAGACAGAACACTCTGAAGCTTTCTTT.

As DNA, the CDR3 is TGTGCCAGCAGCCCATATCTTGGGCCCATTCAACCCCAGCATTTT. Translation gives CASSPYLGPIQPQHF. J is TRBJ1-5 and V is TRBV2; D is uncertain. The CDR3 has 15 amino acids. Per the germline V gene, CDR1 is SNHLY and CDR2 is FYNNEI. Between the trimmed V and J ends, which lost 6 bases and 10 bases, there was a span of 22 bases.

For the CDR3, the DNA is TGTGCCAGCAGTGAAGCACTAGCGGGACCCTACTACGAGCAGTACTTC. It encodes CASSEALAGPYYEQYF. The chain joins TRBV6-1 to TRBJ2-7; TRBD2 matches 10 bases. The CDR3 covers 16 residues. Germline values: CDR1 MNHNS, CDR2 SASEGT. The ends lost 0 bases at V and 3 bases at J; junction bases unmatched: 5.